This TCR beta chain was documented in a study of Ad26.COV2.S vaccination and SARS-CoV-2 variants (dated by TCRdb to about 2021). With regard to the full study: Donors in the vaccine arm were drawn from COV1001, a multicentre, randomized, double-blind, placebo-controlled phase I-IIa trial testing Ad26.COV2.S in healthy adults. Trial participants were randomized into five groups of five, in which low-dose or high-dose Ad26.COV2.S was given once or twice, or placebo was given on both occasions. TCRbeta repertoire sequencing was used to assess the specificity and breadth of SARS-CoV-2-reactive T cell receptors after Ad26.COV2.S vaccination. The TCR-sequenced set comprised approximately 32 samples: approximately 20 Ad26.COV2.S vaccine recipients, 5 placebo recipients and 8 SARS-CoV-2 convalescent individuals. Blinding of investigators to trial group allocation was maintained during experiments and outcome assessment. Ad26.COV2.S was administered intramuscularly at 5 x 10^10 or 1 x 10^11 viral particles, either as a single shot or as two shots given 56 days apart. On the study overall, not on this receptor specifically: The study was not powered for comparison of responses between vaccine doses or regimens. After vaccination, substantial breadth of spike-specific CD8+ and CD4+ T cell responses was reported. Comparable non-spike TCR breadth was observed between vaccine and placebo recipients, consistent with only spike being contained in the vaccine. Higher spike-specific TCR breadth was observed in Ad26.COV2.S recipients than in placebo recipients (P = 0.0014). The authors noted that total T cell responses may have been underestimated by the TCR breadth and depth analyses.

TCRbeta CDR3 regions were sequenced with the immunoSEQ Assay. After extraction, genomic DNA underwent amplification by bias-controlled multiplex PCR, followed by high-throughput sequencing. Processing in the source paper ran as follows. To quantify the absolute abundance of every unique TCRbeta CDR3 region, sequences were collapsed and filtered. T cell fraction was estimated by normalizing TCRbeta template counts to usable DNA, which was measured by amplifying reference genes present in all nucleated cells. Repertoire TCRs were annotated as SARS-CoV-2-specific when V gene, CDR3 amino acid sequence and J gene were exactly matched to a known reactive TCR set. The reference SARS-CoV-2 TCR set was derived from MIRA and filtered for enrichment in COVID-19-positive ImmuneCODE repertoires, a step that removed public or cross-reactive TCRs. Using the MIRA antigens, annotated TCRs were further analysed by specific ORF or by position within an ORF. Breadth was defined as annotated unique rearrangements over total unique productive rearrangements; depth was the summed frequency of those rearrangements. TCR breadth was compared between groups using two-sided Wilcoxon rank-sum tests. TCRdb obtained this table from immuneACCESS and retained in-frame rearrangements with V and J assigned. These tables miss some clones; where compared with another copy, unresolved V genes account for less than half of the shortfall, and the remainder is unexplained. Clonal size and the V and J genes are those of that table, whereas D and trimming came from the DNA. The sample table holds roughly 500,000 clones, of which around nine tenths were seen once. The ten largest clones take up about 13% of the sample.

About this clone: Its antigen remains undetermined. Qualities for individual bases were not recorded, and no much larger clone is one base off.

This specimen's treatment or condition label, interpreted: over 15 received Ad26.COV2.S at low or high dose, single or two shots; several received placebo; per-sample allocation not given. Repertoires of vaccine and placebo recipients were sequenced from samples taken on day 63 after the first injection. In Cohort 1b, roughly 25 adults aged 18-55 years were enrolled at a single site in Boston, USA, between 29 July and 7 August 2020. Ad26.COV2.S was a replication-incompetent adenovirus type 26 vector that expressed a prefusion-stabilized SARS-CoV-2 spike protein derived from the original Wuhan strain. CDR1 and CDR2 (MNHEY, SMNVEV) derive from the germline V gene (reference sequence). From its cysteine to its phenylalanine, the CDR3 spans 16 amino acids. Only the CDR3 region is kept as DNA, spanning 48 bases read in frame from base 1. Trimming takes 7 bases off V and 7 bases off J; junction bases not matched to a gene: 12.

Rearrangement joined TRBV27 to TRBJ2-2, with 10 middle bases fitting TRBD2. The specimen was peripheral blood, collected in a trial of Ad26.COV2.S vaccine versus placebo. This TCR was recovered from a person aged 18-60 years who received the Ad26.COV2.S COVID-19 vaccine or a placebo. CDR3 reads: CASTHSGRAVIGELFF. The nucleotide sequence is given as TGTGCCAGCACCCACAGCGGGAGGGCCGTTATCGGGGAGCTGTTTTTT.